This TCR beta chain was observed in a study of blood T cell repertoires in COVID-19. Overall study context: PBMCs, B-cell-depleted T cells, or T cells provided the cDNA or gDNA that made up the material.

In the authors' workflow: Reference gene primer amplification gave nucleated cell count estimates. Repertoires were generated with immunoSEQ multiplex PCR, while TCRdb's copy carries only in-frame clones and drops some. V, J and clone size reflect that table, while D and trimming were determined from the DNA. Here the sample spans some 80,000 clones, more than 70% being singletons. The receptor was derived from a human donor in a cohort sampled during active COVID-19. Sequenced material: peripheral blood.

CDR3 in DNA: TGTGCCAGCAAGATCTACAGGGGTACCGGGGAGCTGTTTTTT. Translation gives CASKIYRGTGELFF. J is TRBJ2-2 and V is TRBV6-5, with 7 positions matching TRBD1. Trimming at V came to 7 bases and at J to 5 bases, leaving 7 bases not matched to a gene. Germline V lookup: CDR1 MNHEY, CDR2 SVGAGI. The CDR3 sequence is 14 residues long.